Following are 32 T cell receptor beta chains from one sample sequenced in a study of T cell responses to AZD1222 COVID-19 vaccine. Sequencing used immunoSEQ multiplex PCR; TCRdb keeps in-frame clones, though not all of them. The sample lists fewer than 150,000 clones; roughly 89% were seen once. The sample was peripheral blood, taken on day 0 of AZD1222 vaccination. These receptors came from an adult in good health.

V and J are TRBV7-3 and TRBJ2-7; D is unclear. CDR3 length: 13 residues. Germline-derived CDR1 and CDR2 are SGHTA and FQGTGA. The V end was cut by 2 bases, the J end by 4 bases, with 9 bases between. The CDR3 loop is CASSLSPKYEQYF. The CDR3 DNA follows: TGTGCCAGCAGCTTATCCCCAAAATACGAGCAGTACTTC.

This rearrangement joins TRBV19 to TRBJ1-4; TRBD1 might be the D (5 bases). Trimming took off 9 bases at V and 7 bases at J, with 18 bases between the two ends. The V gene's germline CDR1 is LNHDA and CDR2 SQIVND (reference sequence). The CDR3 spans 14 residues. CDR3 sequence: CASTESGRGEKLFF. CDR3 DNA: TGTGCCAGCACAGAATCAGGGCGCGGTGAAAAACTGTTTTTT.

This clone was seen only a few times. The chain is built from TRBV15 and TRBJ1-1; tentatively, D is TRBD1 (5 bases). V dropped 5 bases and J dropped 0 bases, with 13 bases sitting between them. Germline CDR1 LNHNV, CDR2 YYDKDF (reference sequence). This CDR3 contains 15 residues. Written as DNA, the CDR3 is TGTGCCACCAGCCCCCAAGGGGCGATGAACACTGAAGCTTTCTTT. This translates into CATSPQGAMNTEAFF.

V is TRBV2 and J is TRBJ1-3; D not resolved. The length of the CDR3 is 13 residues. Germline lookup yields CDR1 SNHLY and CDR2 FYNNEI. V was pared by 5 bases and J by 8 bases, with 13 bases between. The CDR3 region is CASSLRVSDTIYF. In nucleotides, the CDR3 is TGTGCCAGCAGTCTCCGGGTTTCAGACACCATATATTTT.

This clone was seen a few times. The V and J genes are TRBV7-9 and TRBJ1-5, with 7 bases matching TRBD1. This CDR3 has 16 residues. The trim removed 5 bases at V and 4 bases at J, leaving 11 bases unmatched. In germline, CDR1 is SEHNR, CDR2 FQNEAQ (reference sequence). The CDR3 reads CASSPESARGNQPQHF. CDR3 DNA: TGTGCCAGCAGCCCCGAATCCGCCAGGGGGAATCAGCCCCAGCATTTT.

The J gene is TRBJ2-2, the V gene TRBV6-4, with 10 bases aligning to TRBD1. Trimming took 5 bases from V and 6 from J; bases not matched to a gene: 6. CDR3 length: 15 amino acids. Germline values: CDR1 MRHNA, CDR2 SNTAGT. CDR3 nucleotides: TGTGCCAGCAGTTCGGGACAGGGGAGCGCCGGGGAGCTGTTTTTT. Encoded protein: CASSSGQGSAGELFF.

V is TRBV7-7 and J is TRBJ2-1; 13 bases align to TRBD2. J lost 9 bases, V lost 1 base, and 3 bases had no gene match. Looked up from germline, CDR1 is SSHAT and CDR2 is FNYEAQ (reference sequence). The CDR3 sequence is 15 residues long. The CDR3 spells CASSLGTSGSLEQFF. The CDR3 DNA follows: TGTGCCAGCAGCTTAGGGACTAGCGGGAGTCTTGAGCAGTTCTTC.

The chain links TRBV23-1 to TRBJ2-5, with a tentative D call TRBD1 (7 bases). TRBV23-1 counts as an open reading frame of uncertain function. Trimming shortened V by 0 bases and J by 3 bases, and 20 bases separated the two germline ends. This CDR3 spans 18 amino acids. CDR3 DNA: TGCGCCAGCAGTCAATCGAATATGTCTGCAGGGGGGAAAGAGACCCAGTACTTC. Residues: CASSQSNMSAGGKETQYF.

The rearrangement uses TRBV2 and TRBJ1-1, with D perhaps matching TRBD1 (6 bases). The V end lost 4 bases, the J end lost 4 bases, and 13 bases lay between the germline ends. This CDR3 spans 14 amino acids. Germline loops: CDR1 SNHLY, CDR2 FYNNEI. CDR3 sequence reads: CASSAQGSVTEAFF. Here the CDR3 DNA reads TGTGCCAGCAGTGCCCAGGGGTCGGTCACTGAAGCTTTCTTT. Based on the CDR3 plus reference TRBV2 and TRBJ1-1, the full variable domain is EPEVTQTPSHQVTQMGQEVILRCVPISNHLYFYWYRQILGQKVEFLVSFYNNEISEKSEIFDDQFSVERPDGSNFTLKIRSTKLEDSAMYFCASSAQGSVTEAFFGQGTRLTVV.

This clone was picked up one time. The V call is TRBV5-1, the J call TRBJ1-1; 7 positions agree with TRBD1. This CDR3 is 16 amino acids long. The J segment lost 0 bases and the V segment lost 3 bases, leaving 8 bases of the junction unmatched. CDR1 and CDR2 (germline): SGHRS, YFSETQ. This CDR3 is CASSSKGQRMNTEAFF. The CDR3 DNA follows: TGCGCCAGCAGCTCGAAGGGACAGCGCATGAACACTGAAGCTTTCTTT. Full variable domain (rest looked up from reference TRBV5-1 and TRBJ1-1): KAGVTQTPRYLIKTRGQQVTLSCSPISGHRSVSWYQQTPGQGLQFLFEYFSETQRNKGNFPGRFSGRQFSNSRSEMNVSTLELGDSALYLCASSSKGQRMNTEAFFGQGTRLTVV.

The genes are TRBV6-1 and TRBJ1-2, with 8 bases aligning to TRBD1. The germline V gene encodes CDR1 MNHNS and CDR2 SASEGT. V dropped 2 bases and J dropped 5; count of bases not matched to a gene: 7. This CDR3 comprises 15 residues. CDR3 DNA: TGTGCCAGCAGTGAATCCCTTTGGACAGGGTATGGCTACACCTTC. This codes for CASSESLWTGYGYTF.

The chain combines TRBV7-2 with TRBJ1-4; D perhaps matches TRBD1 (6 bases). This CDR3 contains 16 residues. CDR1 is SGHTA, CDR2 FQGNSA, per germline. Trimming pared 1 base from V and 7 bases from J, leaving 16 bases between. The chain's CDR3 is CASSLVGGAVGEKLFF. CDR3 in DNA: TGTGCCAGCAGCTTAGTAGGGGGGGCAGTAGGTGAAAAACTGTTTTTT.

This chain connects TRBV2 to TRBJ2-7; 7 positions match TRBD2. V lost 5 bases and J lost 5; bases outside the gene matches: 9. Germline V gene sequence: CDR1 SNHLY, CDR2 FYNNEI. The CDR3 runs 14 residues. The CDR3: CASSLLGGRDEQYF. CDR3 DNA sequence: TGTGCCAGCAGTCTGCTGGGGGGGAGAGACGAGCAGTACTTC.

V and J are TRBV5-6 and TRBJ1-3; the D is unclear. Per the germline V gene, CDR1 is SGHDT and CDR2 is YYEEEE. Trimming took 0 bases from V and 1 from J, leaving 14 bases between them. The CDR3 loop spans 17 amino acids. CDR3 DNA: TGTGCCAGCAGCTTGGGTCCCCCAAGTGCGTCTGGAAACACCATATATTTT. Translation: CASSLGPPSASGNTIYF. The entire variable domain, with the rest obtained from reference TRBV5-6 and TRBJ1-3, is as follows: DAGVTQSPTHLIKTRGQQVTLRCSPKSGHDTVSWYQQALGQGPQFIFQYYEEEERQRGNFPDRFSGHQFPNYSSELNVNALLLGDSALYLCASSLGPPSASGNTIYFGEGSWLTVV.

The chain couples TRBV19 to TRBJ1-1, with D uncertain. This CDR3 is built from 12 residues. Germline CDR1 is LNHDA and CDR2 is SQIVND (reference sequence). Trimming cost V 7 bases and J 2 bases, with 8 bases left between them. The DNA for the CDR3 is TGTGCCAGTACCAACCAAAACACTGAAGCTTTCTTT. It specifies CASTNQNTEAFF. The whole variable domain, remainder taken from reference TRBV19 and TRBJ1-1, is DGGITQSPKYLFRKEGQNVTLSCEQNLNHDAMYWYRQDPGQGLRLIYYSQIVNDFQKGDIAEGYSVSREKKESFPLTVTSAQKNPTAFYLCASTNQNTEAFFGQGTRLTVV.

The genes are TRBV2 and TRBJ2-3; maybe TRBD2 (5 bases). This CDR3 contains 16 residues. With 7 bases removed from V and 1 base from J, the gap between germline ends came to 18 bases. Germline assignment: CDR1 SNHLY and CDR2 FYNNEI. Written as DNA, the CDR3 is TGTGCCAGCAATCAAAACCAAATGAGGGGCACAGATACGCAGTATTTT. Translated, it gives CASNQNQMRGTDTQYF.

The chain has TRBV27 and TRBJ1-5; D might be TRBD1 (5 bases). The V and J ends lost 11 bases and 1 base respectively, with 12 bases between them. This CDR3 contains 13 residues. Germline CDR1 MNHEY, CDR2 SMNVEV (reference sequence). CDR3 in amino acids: CAAAPGSNQPQHF. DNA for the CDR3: TGTGCCGCCGCCCCAGGGAGCAATCAGCCCCAGCATTTT.

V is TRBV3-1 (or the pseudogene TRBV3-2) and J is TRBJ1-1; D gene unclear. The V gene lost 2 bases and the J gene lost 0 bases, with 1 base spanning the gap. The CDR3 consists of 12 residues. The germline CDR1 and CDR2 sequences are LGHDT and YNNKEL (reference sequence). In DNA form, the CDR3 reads TGTGCCAGCAGCCAATTGAACACTGAAGCTTTCTTT. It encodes CASSQLNTEAFF.

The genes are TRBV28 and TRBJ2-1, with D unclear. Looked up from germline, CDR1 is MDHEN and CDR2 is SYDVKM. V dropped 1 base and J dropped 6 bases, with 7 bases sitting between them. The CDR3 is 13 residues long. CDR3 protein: CASSLYAGNEQFF. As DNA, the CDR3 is TGTGCCAGCAGTTTATACGCAGGCAATGAGCAGTTCTTC. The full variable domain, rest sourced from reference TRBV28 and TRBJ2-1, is DVKVTQSSRYLVKRTGEKVFLECVQDMDHENMFWYRQDPGLGLRLIYFSYDVKMKEKGDIPEGYSVSREKKERFSLILESASTNQTSMYLCASSLYAGNEQFFGPGTRLTVL.

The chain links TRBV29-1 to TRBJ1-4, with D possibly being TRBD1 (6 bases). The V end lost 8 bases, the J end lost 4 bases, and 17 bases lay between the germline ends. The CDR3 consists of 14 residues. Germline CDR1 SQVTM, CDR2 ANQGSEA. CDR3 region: CSYSDSFVNEKLFF. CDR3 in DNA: TGCAGCTACTCGGACAGCTTCGTTAATGAAAAACTGTTTTTT.

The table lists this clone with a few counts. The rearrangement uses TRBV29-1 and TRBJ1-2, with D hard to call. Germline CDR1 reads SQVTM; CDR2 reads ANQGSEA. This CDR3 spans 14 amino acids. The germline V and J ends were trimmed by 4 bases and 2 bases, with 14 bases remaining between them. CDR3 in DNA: TGCAGCGTTGTTCCTAGGATGGCGAACTATGGCTACACCTTC. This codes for CSVVPRMANYGYTF.

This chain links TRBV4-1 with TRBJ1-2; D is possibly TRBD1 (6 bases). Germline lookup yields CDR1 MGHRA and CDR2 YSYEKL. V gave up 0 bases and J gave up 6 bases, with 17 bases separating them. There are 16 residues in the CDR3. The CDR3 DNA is TGCGCCAGCAGCCAAGATCCCTCCGGGACACTAAATGGCTACACCTTC. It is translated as CASSQDPSGTLNGYTF.

CDR3 bases: TGTGCCAGCAGCTTAGGGGGGAGGAGAAACACCATATATTTT. It is translated as CASSLGGRRNTIYF. The V call is TRBV7-6, the J call TRBJ1-3; D is perhaps TRBD1 (5 bases). Germline loops: CDR1 SGHVS, CDR2 FNYEAQ. V was trimmed by 1 base and J by 5 bases, leaving 9 bases between them. The length of the CDR3 is 14 residues. The complete variable domain, with remaining parts taken from reference TRBV7-6 and TRBJ1-3, reads GAGVSQSPRYKVTKRGQDVALRCDPISGHVSLYWYRQALGQGPEFLTYFNYEAQQDKSGLPNDRFSAERPEGSISTLTIQRTEQRDSAMYRCASSLGGRRNTIYFGEGSWLTVV.

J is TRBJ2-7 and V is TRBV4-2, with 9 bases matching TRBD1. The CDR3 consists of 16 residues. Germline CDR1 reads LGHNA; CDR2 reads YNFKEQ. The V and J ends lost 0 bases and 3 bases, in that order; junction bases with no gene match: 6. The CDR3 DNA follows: TGTGCCAGCAGCCAAGATACCGGGACAGGGAGCTACGAGCAGTACTTC. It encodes CASSQDTGTGSYEQYF.

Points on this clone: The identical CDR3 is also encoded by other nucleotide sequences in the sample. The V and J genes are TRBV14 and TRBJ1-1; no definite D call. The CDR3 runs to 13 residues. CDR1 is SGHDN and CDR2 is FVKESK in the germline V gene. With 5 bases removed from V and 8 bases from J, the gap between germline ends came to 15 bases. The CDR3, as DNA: TGTGCCAGCAGCTATCCGAGACGAGCGGAAGCTTTCTTT. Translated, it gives CASSYPRRAEAFF.

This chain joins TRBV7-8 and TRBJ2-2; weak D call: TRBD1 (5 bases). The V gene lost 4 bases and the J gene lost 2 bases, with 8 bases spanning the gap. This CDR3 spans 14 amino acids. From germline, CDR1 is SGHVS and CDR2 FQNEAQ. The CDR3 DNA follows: TGTGCCAGCAGCTCCAGGGATAACACCGGGGAGCTGTTTTTT. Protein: CASSSRDNTGELFF. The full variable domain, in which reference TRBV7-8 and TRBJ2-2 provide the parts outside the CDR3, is GAGVSQSPRYKVAKRGQDVALRCDPISGHVSLFWYQQALGQGPEFLTYFQNEAQLDKSGLPSDRFFAERPEGSVSTLKIQRTQQEDSAVYLCASSSRDNTGELFFGEGSRLTVL.

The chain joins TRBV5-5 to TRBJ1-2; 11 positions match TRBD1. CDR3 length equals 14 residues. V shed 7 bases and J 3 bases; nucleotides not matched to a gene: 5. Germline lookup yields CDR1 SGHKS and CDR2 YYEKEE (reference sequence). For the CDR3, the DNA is TGTGCCAGCGGTGGGACAGGGGGTGACTATGGCTACACCTTC. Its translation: CASGGTGGDYGYTF.

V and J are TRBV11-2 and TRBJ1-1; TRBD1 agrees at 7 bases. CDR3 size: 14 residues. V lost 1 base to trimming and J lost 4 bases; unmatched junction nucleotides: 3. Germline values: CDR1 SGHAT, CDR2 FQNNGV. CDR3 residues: CASSLGQGSTEAFF. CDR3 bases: TGTGCCAGCAGCTTAGGACAGGGAAGCACTGAAGCTTTCTTT.

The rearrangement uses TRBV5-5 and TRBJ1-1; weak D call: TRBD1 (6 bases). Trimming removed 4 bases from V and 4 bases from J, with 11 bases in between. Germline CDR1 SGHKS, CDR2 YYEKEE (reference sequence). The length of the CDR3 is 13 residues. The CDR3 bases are TGTGCCAGCAGCCACAGGGAAGCCACTGAAGCTTTCTTT. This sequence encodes CASSHREATEAFF.

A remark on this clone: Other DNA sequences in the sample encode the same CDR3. The CDR3 loop reads CASSPGQGAGNTIYF. The CDR3 nucleotides are TGTGCCAGCAGCCCGGGTCAGGGCGCTGGAAACACCATATATTTT. The rearrangement uses TRBV7-9 and TRBJ1-3; possible D gene TRBD1, 5 bases. V lost 5 bases, J lost 2 bases, and 13 bases lay in between. Looked up from germline, CDR1 is SEHNR and CDR2 is FQNEAQ (reference sequence). The CDR3 extends over 15 amino acids.

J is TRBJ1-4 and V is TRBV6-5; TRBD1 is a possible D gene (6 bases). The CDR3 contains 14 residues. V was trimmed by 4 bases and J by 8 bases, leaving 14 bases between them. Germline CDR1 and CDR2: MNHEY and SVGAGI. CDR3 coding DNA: TGTGCCAGCAGTTGGGGGCGGATGGGAGAAAAACTGTTTTTT. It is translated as CASSWGRMGEKLFF.

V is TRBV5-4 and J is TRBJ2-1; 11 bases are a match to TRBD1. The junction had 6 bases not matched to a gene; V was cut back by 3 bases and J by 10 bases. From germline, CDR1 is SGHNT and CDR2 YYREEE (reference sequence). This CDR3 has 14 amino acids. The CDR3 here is CASSSRTGGNEQFF. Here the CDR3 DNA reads TGTGCCAGCAGCTCCCGGACAGGGGGCAACGAGCAGTTCTTC.